The entry that follows covers one TCR beta chain sequence. The clone's antigen remains unknown. No much larger clonotype is one base removed from it; base qualities were not supplied. For TCR beta sequencing, genomic DNA was taken from unsorted PBMCs, and those PBMCs had been isolated from peripheral blood. This sample stems from a study (dated 2022 in TCRdb). Overall study results and their limits: According to the authors, more investigation is needed, including longitudinal sampling and evaluation of a control group.

The cysteine opens and the phenylalanine closes a CDR3 of 14 amino acids. Kept here is only the CDR3 DNA, which spans 42 bases and is read in frame from base 1. CDR1 and CDR2 are drawn from the germline V gene: KGHSH, LQKENI. Trimming takes 2 bases from V and 0 bases from J, and the germline ends sit 8 bases apart. Survey-level sequencing on the immunoSEQ platform was used to profile TCR beta chain repertoires. In the authors' own workflow: Repertoire diversity was measured with the inverse Simpson index, and CDR3 amino acid length spectratypes and V-J pairing frequencies were compared. To annotate clonotypes specific to SARS-CoV-2, CMV, influenza A and EBV, TCR beta CDR3 sequences were compared against VDJdb. TCRdb's version of the immuneACCESS table is confined to in-frame rearrangements and falls short of the full clone set. An unresolved V gene accounts for under half of the shortfall where checked; the remainder is of unknown origin. V, J and clone size were drawn from that table, and D and trimming were deduced from the DNA. The sample contains some 70,000 clones, over 85% of them found a single time. The top ten clones comprise roughly 4.2% of the sample.

Here the chain combines TRBV18 and TRBJ2-7, with an unclear D gene assignment. The sequence was obtained from a man in his forties with rheumatoid arthritis. Sequencing was done on a sample of PBMCs. The sequenced DNA: TGTGCCAGCTCACCAGTAGCCAACTCCTACGAGCAGTACTTC. This yields the protein CASSPVANSYEQYF.